The rows below give T cell receptor beta chains drawn from one sample of a study of beta chain features in type 1 diabetes. Produced via immunoSEQ multiplex PCR; TCRdb's table is partial and in-frame only. The table lists about 160,000 clones, approximately 9% of them singletons. Sequencing used central memory CD4+ T cells from blood. The receptors here all came from a young woman with type 1 diabetes. CDR3s leave out the opening cysteine and the closing phenylalanine or tryptophan.

TRBV4-3	TRBJ1-2	ASSLSGTGGPNRYGYT
TRBV29-1	TRBJ1-2	SVPPLSGDFNYGYT
TRBV5-4	TRBJ2-1	ASSQAPQRDHNEQF
TRBV2	TRBJ2-3	ASSEGTTTDTQY
TRBV11-3	TRBJ2-1	ANPRSEREALSSYNEQF
TRBV7-3	TRBJ2-7	ASSLTVGEQY
TRBV9	TRBJ2-3	ASSIGGVRADTQY
TRBV27	TRBJ2-5	ASSLTGGRETQY
TRBV2	TRBJ1-5	ASSSYRELPQH
TRBV4-2	TRBJ1-2	ASSLASGARGYT
TRBV18	TRBJ1-1	ASSPKTDEAF
TRBV10-3	TRBJ2-7	AISGTGHYEQY
TRBV18	TRBJ2-6	ASSRSGGQPGGANVLT
TRBV6-6	TRBJ1-1	ASSKQGYTEAF
TRBV18	TRBJ2-2	ASSRSSGPNTGELF
TRBV6-6	TRBJ1-1	ASIMGQRNTEAF
TRBV5-4	TRBJ2-1	ASSPSSYNEQF
TRBV7-3	TRBJ2-3	ASSPSTDTQY
TRBV30	TRBJ1-4	AWSHGVLNEKLF
TRBV19	TRBJ2-5	ASSMVGTVSSGAQY
TRBV29-1	TRBJ2-7	SVETYGQDYEQY
TRBV5-1	TRBJ2-1	ASSLNRVGGYNEQF
TRBV27	TRBJ1-4	ASREIGNEKLF
TRBV5-4	TRBJ2-1	ASSLVEGDNEQF
TRBV23-1	TRBJ1-1	ASSQSDPGRRENTEAF
TRBV7-2	TRBJ2-1	ASSLGLGSEQF
TRBV2	TRBJ2-7	ASSEDDKAGAHYEQY
TRBV27	TRBJ1-5	ASSPPGQPQH
TRBV28	TRBJ2-2	ASSLFRGRSEELF